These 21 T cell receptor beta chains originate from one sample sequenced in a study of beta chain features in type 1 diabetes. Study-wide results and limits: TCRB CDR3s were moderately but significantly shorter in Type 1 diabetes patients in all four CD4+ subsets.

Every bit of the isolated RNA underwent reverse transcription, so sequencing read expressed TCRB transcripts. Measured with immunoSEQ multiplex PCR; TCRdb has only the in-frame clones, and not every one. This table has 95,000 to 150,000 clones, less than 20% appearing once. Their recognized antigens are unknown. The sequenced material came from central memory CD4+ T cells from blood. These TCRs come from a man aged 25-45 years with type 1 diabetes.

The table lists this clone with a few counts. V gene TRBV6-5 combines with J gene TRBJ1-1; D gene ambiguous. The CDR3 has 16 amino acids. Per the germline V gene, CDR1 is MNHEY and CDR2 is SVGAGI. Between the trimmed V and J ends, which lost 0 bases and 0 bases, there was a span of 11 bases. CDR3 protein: CASSYSFQAMNTEAFF. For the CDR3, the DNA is TGTGCCAGCAGTTACTCGTTTCAGGCCATGAACACTGAAGCTTTCTTT.

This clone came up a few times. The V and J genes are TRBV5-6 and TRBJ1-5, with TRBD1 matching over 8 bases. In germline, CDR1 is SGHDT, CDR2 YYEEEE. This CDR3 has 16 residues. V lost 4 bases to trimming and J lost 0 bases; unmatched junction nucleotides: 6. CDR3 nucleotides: TGTGCCAGCAGCGCCCGGACAGGGAGTAGCAATCAGCCCCAGCATTTT. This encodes CASSARTGSSNQPQHF.

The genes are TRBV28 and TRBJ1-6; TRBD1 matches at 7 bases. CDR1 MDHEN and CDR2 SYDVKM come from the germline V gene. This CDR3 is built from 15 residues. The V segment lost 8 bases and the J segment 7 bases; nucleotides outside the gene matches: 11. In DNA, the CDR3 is TGTGCCAGCTTAGGGTGGGGCAGGGGGAATTCACCCCTCCACTTT. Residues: CASLGWGRGNSPLHF. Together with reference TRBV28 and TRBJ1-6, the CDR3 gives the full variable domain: DVKVTQSSRYLVKRTGEKVFLECVQDMDHENMFWYRQDPGLGLRLIYFSYDVKMKEKGDIPEGYSVSREKKERFSLILESASTNQTSMYLCASLGWGRGNSPLHFGNGTRLTVT.

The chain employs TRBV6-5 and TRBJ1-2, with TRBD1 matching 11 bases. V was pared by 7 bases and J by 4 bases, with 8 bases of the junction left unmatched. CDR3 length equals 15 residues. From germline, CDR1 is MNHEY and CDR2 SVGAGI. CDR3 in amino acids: CASIPGQGVGYGYTF. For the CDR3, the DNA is TGTGCCAGCATTCCGGGACAGGGGGTTGGCTATGGCTACACCTTC.

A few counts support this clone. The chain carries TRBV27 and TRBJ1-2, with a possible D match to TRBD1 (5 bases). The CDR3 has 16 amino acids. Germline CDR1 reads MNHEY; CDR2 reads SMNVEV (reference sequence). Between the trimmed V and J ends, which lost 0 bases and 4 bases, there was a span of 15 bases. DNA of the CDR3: TGTGCCAGCAGTTTATCGATTCAAGGGGTGCCCTATGGCTACACCTTC. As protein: CASSLSIQGVPYGYTF.

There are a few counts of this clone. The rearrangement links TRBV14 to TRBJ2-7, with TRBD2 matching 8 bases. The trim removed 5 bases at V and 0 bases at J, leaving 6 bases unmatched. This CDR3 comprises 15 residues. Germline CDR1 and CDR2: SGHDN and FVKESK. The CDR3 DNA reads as TGTGCCAGCAGCTCGGGGGGGGGCGTCTCCTACGAGCAGTACTTC. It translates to CASSSGGGVSYEQYF.

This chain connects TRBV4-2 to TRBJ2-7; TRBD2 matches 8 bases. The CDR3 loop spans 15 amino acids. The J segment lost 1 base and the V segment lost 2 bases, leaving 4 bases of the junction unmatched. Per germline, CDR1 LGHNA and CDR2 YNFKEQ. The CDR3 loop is CASSQSGTRSYEQYF. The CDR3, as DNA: TGTGCCAGCAGCCAATCCGGGACTAGGTCCTACGAGCAGTACTTC.

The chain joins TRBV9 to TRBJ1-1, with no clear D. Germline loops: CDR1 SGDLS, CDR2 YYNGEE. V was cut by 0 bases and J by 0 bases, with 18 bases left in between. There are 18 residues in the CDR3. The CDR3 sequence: CASSVGPMAWAVNTEAFF. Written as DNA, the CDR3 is TGTGCCAGCAGCGTAGGTCCTATGGCGTGGGCCGTGAACACTGAAGCTTTCTTT.

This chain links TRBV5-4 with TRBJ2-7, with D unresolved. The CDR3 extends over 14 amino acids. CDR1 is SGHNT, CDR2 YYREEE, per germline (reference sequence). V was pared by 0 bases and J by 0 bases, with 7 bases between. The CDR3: CASSLAGNSYEQYF. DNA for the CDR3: TGTGCCAGCAGCTTGGCAGGAAACTCCTACGAGCAGTACTTC.

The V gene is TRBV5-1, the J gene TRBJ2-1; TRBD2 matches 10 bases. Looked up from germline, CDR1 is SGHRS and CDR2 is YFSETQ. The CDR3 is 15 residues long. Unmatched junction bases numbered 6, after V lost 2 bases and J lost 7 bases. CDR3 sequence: CASSFSSGGGNEQFF. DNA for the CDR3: TGCGCCAGCAGCTTCTCTAGCGGGGGTGGGAATGAGCAGTTCTTC. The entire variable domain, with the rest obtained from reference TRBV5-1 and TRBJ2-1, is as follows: KAGVTQTPRYLIKTRGQQVTLSCSPISGHRSVSWYQQTPGQGLQFLFEYFSETQRNKGNFPGRFSGRQFSNSRSEMNVSTLELGDSALYLCASSFSSGGGNEQFFGPGTRLTVL.

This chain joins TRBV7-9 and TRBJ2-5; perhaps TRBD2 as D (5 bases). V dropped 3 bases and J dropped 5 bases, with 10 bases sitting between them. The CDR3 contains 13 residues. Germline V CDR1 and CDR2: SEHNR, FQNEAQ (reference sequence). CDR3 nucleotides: TGTGCCAGCAGCTTGGCTAGCACTGAGACCCAGTACTTC. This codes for CASSLASTETQYF.

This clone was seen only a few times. CDR3 coding DNA: TGCAGCGCCCAAAACCGGCCAGATACGCAGTATTTT. Translating it yields CSAQNRPDTQYF. The chain carries TRBV29-1 and TRBJ2-3, with unresolved D. V was trimmed by 7 bases and J by 4 bases, leaving 12 bases between them. CDR1 and CDR2 (germline): SQVTM, ANQGSEA. This CDR3 has 12 residues.

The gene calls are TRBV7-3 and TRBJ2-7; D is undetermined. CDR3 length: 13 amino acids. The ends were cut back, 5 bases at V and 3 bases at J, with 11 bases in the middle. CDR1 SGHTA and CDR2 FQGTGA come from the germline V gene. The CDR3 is CASSEAGGYEQYF. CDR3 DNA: TGTGCCAGCAGCGAGGCAGGCGGCTACGAGCAGTACTTC.

The DNA for the CDR3 is TGCAGTGCAAATCAGGGGAACGAGCAGTACTTC. This gives the protein CSANQGNEQYF. The V call is TRBV20-1, the J call TRBJ2-7; weak D call: TRBD1 (6 bases). The CDR3 is made up of 11 amino acids. V was pared by 6 bases and J by 5 bases, with 11 bases between. The germline gives CDR1 DFQATT, CDR2 SNEGSKA (reference sequence).

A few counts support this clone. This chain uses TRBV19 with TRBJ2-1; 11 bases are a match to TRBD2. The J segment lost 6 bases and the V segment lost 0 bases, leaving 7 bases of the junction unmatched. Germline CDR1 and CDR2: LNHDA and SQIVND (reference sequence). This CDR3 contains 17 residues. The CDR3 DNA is TGTGCCAGTAGTATAGAGAGTAGCGGGGGGGTCTTCAATGAGCAGTTCTTC. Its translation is CASSIESSGGVFNEQFF. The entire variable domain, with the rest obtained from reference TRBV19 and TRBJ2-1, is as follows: DGGITQSPKYLFRKEGQNVTLSCEQNLNHDAMYWYRQDPGQGLRLIYYSQIVNDFQKGDIAEGYSVSREKKESFPLTVTSAQKNPTAFYLCASSIESSGGVFNEQFFGPGTRLTVL.

The CDR3 region is CASSIQPGQGMPYEQYF. CDR3 DNA sequence: TGTGCCAGCAGCATCCAACCGGGACAGGGGATGCCCTACGAGCAGTACTTC. This chain uses TRBV9 with TRBJ2-7, with 10 bases fitting TRBD1. The CDR3 extends over 17 amino acids. Germline CDR1 SGDLS, CDR2 YYNGEE. V gave up 4 bases and J gave up 2 bases; unmatched junction bases: 12.

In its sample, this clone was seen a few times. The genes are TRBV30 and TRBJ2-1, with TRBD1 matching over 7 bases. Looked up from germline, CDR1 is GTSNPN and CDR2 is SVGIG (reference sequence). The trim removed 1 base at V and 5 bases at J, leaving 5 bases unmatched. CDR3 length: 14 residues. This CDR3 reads CAWSEGQADNEQFF. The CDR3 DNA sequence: TGTGCCTGGAGTGAAGGACAGGCGGACAATGAGCAGTTCTTC. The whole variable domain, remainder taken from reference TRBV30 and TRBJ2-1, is SQTIHQWPATLVQPVGSPLSLECTVEGTSNPNLYWYRQAAGRGLQLLFYSVGIGQISSEVPQNLSASRPQDRQFILSSKKLLLSDSGFYLCAWSEGQADNEQFFGPGTRLTVL.

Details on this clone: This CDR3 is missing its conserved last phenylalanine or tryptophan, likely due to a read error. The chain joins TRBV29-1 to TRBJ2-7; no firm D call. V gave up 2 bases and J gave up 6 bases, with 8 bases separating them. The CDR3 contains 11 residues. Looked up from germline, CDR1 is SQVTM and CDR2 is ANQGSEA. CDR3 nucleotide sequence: TGCAGCGTTGAATCGATCAGCGAGCAGTACCTC. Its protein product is CSVESISEQYL.

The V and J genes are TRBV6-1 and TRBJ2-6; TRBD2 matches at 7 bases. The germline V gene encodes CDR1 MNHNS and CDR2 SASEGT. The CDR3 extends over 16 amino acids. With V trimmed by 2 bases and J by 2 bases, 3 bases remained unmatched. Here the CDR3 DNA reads TGTGCCAGCAGTGAAATGGGAGGGACTGGGGCCAACGTCCTGACTTTC. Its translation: CASSEMGGTGANVLTF.

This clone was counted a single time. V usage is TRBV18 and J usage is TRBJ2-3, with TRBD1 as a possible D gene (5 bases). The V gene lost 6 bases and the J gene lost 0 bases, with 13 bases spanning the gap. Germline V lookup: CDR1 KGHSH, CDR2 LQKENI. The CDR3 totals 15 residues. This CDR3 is CASSQTTASTDTQYF. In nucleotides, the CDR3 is TGTGCCAGCTCTCAGACGACAGCTAGCACAGATACGCAGTATTTT.

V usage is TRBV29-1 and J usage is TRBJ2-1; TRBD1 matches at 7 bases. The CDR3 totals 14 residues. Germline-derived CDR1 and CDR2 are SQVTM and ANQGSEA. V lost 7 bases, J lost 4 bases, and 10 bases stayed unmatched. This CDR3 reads CSGRDRAGYNEQFF. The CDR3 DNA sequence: TGCAGCGGGAGAGACAGGGCCGGGTACAATGAGCAGTTCTTC.